Shown below are 20 T cell receptor beta chains from a single sample sequenced in a study of regulatory T cells in long-lasting Graves disease. Time point indicated: newly diagnosed GD, antithyroid drugs for less than 3 months. From RNA extracted from PBMCs, the TCR library was made. Arm-PCR with iRepertoire HTBI primers amplified the CDR3 regions for these TCR beta libraries. TCRdb processed the multiplex PCR reads anew with MiXCR; each CDR3 protein has one entry. This sample has about 530,000 distinct CDR3 sequences, with about 16% found just once. The sample was also linked to a second study, of T cells in Graves' hyperthyroidism and ophthalmopathy.

Sequenced material: peripheral blood mononuclear cells (PBMCs), taken at new diagnosis, from a patient treated with antithyroid drugs. Receptors originate from a woman between 40 and 65 years old with Graves disease.

There are a few counts of this clonotype. The rearrangement uses TRBV6-2 or TRBV6-3 and TRBJ2-1; perhaps TRBD1 as D (5 bases). V was pared by 7 bases and J by 3 bases, with 28 bases between. Germline V lookup: CDR1 MNHEY, CDR2 SVGEGT. This CDR3 is built from 19 residues. CDR3 DNA: TGTGCCAGCAACCCAGGGCGAGACCGCCTGGGGTTAGACTACAATGAGCAGTTCTTC. Translated, it gives CASNPGRDRLGLDYNEQFF.

This clonotype appeared once. The chain joins TRBV11-3 to TRBJ1-1, with D uncertain. Deletions cut 6 bases from V and 5 bases from J, with 16 bases between. Germline-derived CDR1 and CDR2 are SGHNT and YENEEA. The CDR3 has 14 residues. DNA for the CDR3: TGTGCCAGCAGTCTCCTTTCGGGAGGGACTGAAGCTTTCTTT. It codes for CASSLLSGGTEAFF.

This clonotype has at least ten counts. CDR3 in DNA: TGTGCCAGCAGTTCCCCCGGGACAACACCCTACGAGCAGTACTTC. Protein sequence: CASSSPGTTPYEQYF. The chain joins TRBV28 to TRBJ2-7; weak D call: TRBD1 (6 bases). This CDR3 is built from 15 residues. Germline V gene sequence: CDR1 MDHEN, CDR2 SYDVKM. The V gene lost 4 bases and the J gene lost 2 bases, with 15 bases spanning the gap.

This clonotype was seen repeatedly, ten times or more. J is TRBJ1-2 and V is TRBV6-1; weak D call: TRBD1 (6 bases). The CDR3 has 15 amino acids. With 6 bases removed from V and 1 base from J, the gap between germline ends came to 15 bases. Per germline, CDR1 MNHNS and CDR2 SASEGT. CDR3 protein: CASREGHGSNYGYTF. The CDR3 region has the DNA TGTGCCAGCAGAGAGGGACACGGAAGTAACTATGGCTACACCTTC.

This clonotype came up many times. CDR3 in amino acids: CASSLVRTNTEAFF. The CDR3 DNA follows: TGTGCCAGCAGCTTAGTCAGAACGAACACTGAAGCTTTCTTT. J is TRBJ1-1 and V is TRBV11-2; D uncertain. Between the trimmed V and J ends, which lost 1 base and 1 base, there was a span of 7 bases. This CDR3 is 14 amino acids long. The germline V gene encodes CDR1 SGHAT and CDR2 FQNNGV.

The genes are TRBV3-1 and TRBJ2-1; 14 bases map to TRBD2. CDR3 length equals 16 residues. Germline lookup yields CDR1 LGHDT and CDR2 YNNKEL (reference sequence). Trimming removed 4 bases from V and 8 bases from J; junction bases left unmatched: 7. The CDR3 region is CASSRTSGGFKDEQFF. The CDR3, as DNA: TGTGCCAGCAGCCGGACTAGCGGGGGGTTCAAAGATGAGCAGTTCTTC.

Note on this clonotype: A much more abundant neighbour one base away suggests this may be a read error. V is TRBV6-2 or TRBV6-3 and J is TRBJ2-1; weak D call: TRBD1 (6 bases). Germline CDR1 reads MNHEY; CDR2 reads SVGEGT. V lost 8 bases and J lost 8, with 16 bases in between. The CDR3 covers 13 residues. CDR3 nucleotide sequence: TGTGCCAGCGCCTTAGGCGAGGGGGATGAGCAGTTCTTC. Amino acid sequence: CASALGEGDEQFF.

The chain recombines TRBV20-1 with TRBJ2-1; the D gene is possibly TRBD1 (5 bases). Between the trimmed V and J ends, which lost 1 base and 5 bases, there was a span of 9 bases. The CDR3 sequence is 13 residues long. Germline values: CDR1 DFQATT, CDR2 SNEGSKA (reference sequence). CDR3 sequence reads: CSARGEQDNEQFF. CDR3 in DNA: TGCAGTGCTAGAGGCGAACAGGACAATGAGCAGTTCTTC.

About this clonotype: This may arise from a read error, as a much more abundant clone is one base away. The chain carries TRBV5-1 and TRBJ2-3; tentatively, D is TRBD1 (7 bases). Germline V gene sequence: CDR1 SGHRS, CDR2 YFSETQ. Trimming took off 4 bases at V and 4 bases at J, with 13 bases between the two ends. The CDR3 totals 14 residues. The CDR3 loop is CASSPEGAADTQYF. The CDR3 DNA reads as TGCGCCAGCAGCCCGGAGGGGGCTGCAGATACGCAGTATTTT.

This clonotype was found a few times. The chain employs TRBV19 and TRBJ2-3; the match to TRBD1 covers 8 bases. Trimming cost V 10 bases and J 4 bases; bases outside gene matches: 7. This CDR3 spans 13 amino acids. The germline V gene has CDR1 LNHDA and CDR2 SQIVND (reference sequence). The CDR3 nucleotides are TGTGCCACCGGACAGGGTCGGGCAGATACGCAGTATTTT. Protein: CATGQGRADTQYF.

This clonotype was found many times. The chain combines TRBV3-1 with TRBJ2-7; D not resolved. CDR1 and CDR2 from the germline V gene are LGHDT and YNNKEL (reference sequence). Trimming took 3 bases from V and 1 from J, leaving 7 bases between them. The CDR3 sequence is 13 residues long. CDR3 residues: CASSQFVSYEQYF. In nucleotides, the CDR3 is TGTGCCAGCAGCCAGTTCGTTTCCTACGAGCAGTACTTC.

Notes on this clonotype: The junction departs from germline at one end; a sequencing error may be responsible. The genes are TRBV30 and TRBJ1-4; no definite D call. The CDR3 runs to 12 residues. Per germline, CDR1 GTSNPN and CDR2 SVGIG (reference sequence). The CDR3 DNA sequence: TGTGCCTGGAGTGCCCTCAGCCTCGACATGGTTTTT. As protein: CAWSALSLDMVF.

This clonotype was seen repeatedly, ten times or more. The chain combines TRBV5-1 with TRBJ2-1; 8 positions match TRBD2. From germline, CDR1 is SGHRS and CDR2 YFSETQ. V lost 5 bases and J lost 9; bases outside the gene matches: 4. The CDR3 extends over 12 amino acids. The CDR3, as DNA: TGCGCCAGCAGTCTTAGCGGGACTGAGCAGTTCTTC. This gives the protein CASSLSGTEQFF. The whole variable domain, remainder taken from reference TRBV5-1 and TRBJ2-1, is KAGVTQTPRYLIKTRGQQVTLSCSPISGHRSVSWYQQTPGQGLQFLFEYFSETQRNKGNFPGRFSGRQFSNSRSEMNVSTLELGDSALYLCASSLSGTEQFFGPGTRLTVL.

Regarding this clonotype: Just one base apart from a much larger clone, this may be a read error. The rearrangement joins TRBV19 to TRBJ2-1; D remains ambiguous. The CDR3 has 16 residues. Germline assignment: CDR1 LNHDA and CDR2 SQIVND (reference sequence). The CDR3 reads CASSIDEAQPYNKQFF. The CDR3 region has the DNA TGTGCCAGTAGTATAGATGAGGCCCAACCCTACAATAAGCAGTTCTTC.

This clonotype was found many times. CDR3 sequence: CSASLAGGQQFF. In nucleotides, the CDR3 is TGCAGTGCTTCTTTAGCGGGGGGGCAGCAGTTCTTC. The chain couples TRBV20-1 to TRBJ2-1, with 11 bases aligning to TRBD2. V lost 5 bases and J lost 11; bases outside the gene matches: 5. The CDR3 totals 12 residues. Germline CDR1 and CDR2: DFQATT and SNEGSKA (reference sequence).

This clonotype showed up many times. The V and J genes are TRBV12-3 or TRBV12-4 and TRBJ1-1; D unresolved. The CDR3 is 11 residues long. Trimming removed 4 bases at V and 10 bases at J, with 10 bases between. The CDR3 reads CASSSLLGAFF. In DNA, the CDR3 is TGTGCCAGCAGTTCCCTCCTGGGAGCTTTCTTT.

In its sample, this clonotype was seen many times. The chain has TRBV6-2 or TRBV6-3 and TRBJ2-5; TRBD2 agrees at 7 bases. V trimming: 0 bases; J trimming: 5 bases; junction bases outside the gene matches: 6. The CDR3 contains 15 residues. CDR1 MNHEY and CDR2 SVGEGT come from the germline V gene. CDR3 nucleotides: TGTGCCAGCAGTTACTCGAGCGGGGCATTTGAGACCCAGTACTTC. Translation: CASSYSSGAFETQYF.

The chain uses TRBV9 and TRBJ1-2; D is uncertain. Per the germline V gene, CDR1 is SGDLS and CDR2 is YYNGEE. Trimming removed 5 bases at V and 0 bases at J, with 11 bases between. CDR3 length equals 14 residues. CDR3 protein: CASRDVGTNYGYTF. The CDR3 DNA sequence: TGTGCCAGCAGAGACGTAGGCACTAACTATGGCTACACCTTC.

This clonotype was found a few times. The DNA for the CDR3 is TGCAGCGTTGTGTCAGGGGGCGACACCAGAGGATATGGCTACACCTTC. Protein sequence: CSVVSGGDTRGYGYTF. The chain uses TRBV29-1 and TRBJ1-2, with TRBD1 matching over 8 bases. Looked up from germline, CDR1 is SQVTM and CDR2 is ANQGSEA. The CDR3 spans 16 residues. V was pared by 4 bases and J by 5 bases, with 15 bases of the junction left unmatched.

Ten or more counts support this clonotype. This chain connects TRBV12-5 to TRBJ1-1; D is unclear. Looked up from germline, CDR1 is LGHNT and CDR2 is FRNRAP. The CDR3 sequence is 14 residues long. Between the trimmed V and J ends, which lost 3 bases and 0 bases, there was a span of 8 bases. The DNA for the CDR3 is TGTGCTAGTGGTTTTGGCACATTGAACACTGAAGCTTTCTTT. It specifies CASGFGTLNTEAFF.